This T cell receptor (beta chain) appears in the sequencing data of a study of CD8+ T cells in alopecia areata. Study details: The percentage of affected scalp area served as the score of severity for treated patients.

Once RNA had been extracted, it was reverse transcribed into cDNA to act as the sequencing template. TCRdb's copy holds only in-frame clones and misses some; the assay was immunoSEQ multiplex PCR. The sample gives more than 90,000 clones, 60% to 75% of which show up once; around 16% is in the top ten. The CDR3 sequence is 12 residues long. V trimming: 7 bases; J trimming: 4 bases; junction bases outside the gene matches: 2. Germline values: CDR1 SNHLY, CDR2 FYNNEI. Treatment specified: oral pan-JAK inhibitor, 5-10 mg twice daily. The TCR was taken from a human donor with alopecia areata. This specimen was CD8+ T cells sorted from blood, taken at week 4, from a patient treated with tofacitinib. The chain carries TRBV2 and TRBJ2-3; 7 positions match TRBD1. The chain's CDR3 is CASTQGADTQYF. CDR3 nucleotide sequence: TGTGCCAGCACGCAGGGGGCAGATACGCAGTATTTT.